A selection of T cell receptor beta chains follows, all from one sample in a study of blood T cell repertoires in COVID-19. Sequenced by immunoSEQ multiplex PCR; TCRdb stores in-frame clones only, minus some. In the table there are about 200,000 clones, roughly 91% of which are singletons. The sequenced sample was PBMCs or T cells enriched from blood (not recorded which). The receptors here all came from a woman under 40 with acute COVID-19. CDR3s include the opening cysteine and the closing phenylalanine or tryptophan. The D gene is left open where the match is weak. A clone size is listed for some rows: how often the clone was seen (once, few, many), or a class if it is expanded.

.	TRBJ1-1	12	TRBV5-1	.	CASSPRGTEAFF	TGCGCCAGCAGCCCGCGAGGTACTGAAGCTTTCTTT
.	TRBJ2-5	18	TRBV11-2	.	CASSLVFLFSPYQETQYF	TGTGCCAGCAGCTTAGTTTTCCTATTCTCCCCATATCAAGAGACCCAGTACTTC
.	TRBJ2-3	15	TRBV7-9	TRBD2	CASSHAGGGADTQYF	TGTGCCAGCAGCCATGCGGGGGGCGGGGCAGATACGCAGTATTTT
.	TRBJ1-2	14	TRBV6-1	.	CASSEVQGIYSYTF	TGTGCCAGCAGTGAAGTCCAGGGGATTTATAGCTACACCTTC
.	TRBJ1-4	18	TRBV5-1	.	CASSLELAGHPSSGKLFF	TGCGCCAGCAGCTTGGAGTTAGCGGGACATCCTAGTTCCGGGAAACTGTTTTTT
.	TRBJ2-1	12	TRBV19	.	CASSVDSHQQFF	TGTGCCAGTAGTGTTGACTCGCACCAGCAGTTCTTC
.	TRBJ2-5	15	TRBV5-1	TRBD2	CASSLASGGKETQYF	TGCGCCAGCAGCTTGGCTAGCGGGGGTAAGGAGACCCAGTACTTC
.	TRBJ2-4	14	TRBV7-2	.	CASSLVAGANIQYF	TGTGCCAGCAGCTTAGTCGCTGGGGCGAACATTCAGTACTTC
.	TRBJ1-1	13	TRBV7-9	.	CASCRQGDTEAFF	TGTGCCAGCTGTAGACAAGGGGACACTGAAGCTTTCTTT
.	TRBJ2-4	16	TRBV6-5	TRBD1	CASSYQGQGAGNIQYF	TGTGCCAGCAGTTACCAAGGACAGGGGGCAGGGAACATTCAGTACTTC
.	TRBJ1-2	14	TRBV29-1	TRBD1	CSVTRTGIGYGYTF	TGCAGCGTTACCCGGACAGGGATCGGCTATGGCTACACCTTC
.	TRBJ1-6	16	TRBV19	.	CASSDPGYSYNSPLHF	TGTGCCAGTAGTGACCCAGGGTACTCCTATAATTCACCCCTCCACTTT
.	TRBJ2-1	11	TRBV20-1	.	CSARGQLDQFF	TGCAGTGCTAGAGGACAGCTAGACCAGTTCTTC
once	TRBJ1-1	12	TRBV10-3	.	CAISGPLAEAFF	TGTGCCATCAGTGGTCCTCTAGCTGAAGCTTTCTTT
.	TRBJ2-7	14	TRBV14	.	CASSQESGEGEQYF	TGTGCCAGCAGCCAAGAATCGGGAGAGGGCGAGCAGTACTTC
few	TRBJ1-1	14	TRBV7-9	TRBD1	CASSLGQGAVEAFF	TGTGCCAGCAGCTTAGGACAGGGGGCGGTTGAAGCTTTCTTT
.	TRBJ1-1	15	TRBV6-4	.	CASSEGPGVSTEAFF	TGTGCCAGCAGTGAAGGGCCAGGGGTGAGCACTGAAGCTTTCTTT
.	TRBJ1-6	14	TRBV4-1	.	CASSQWTGNSPLHF	TGCGCCAGCAGCCAATGGACGGGGAATTCACCCCTCCACTTT
few	TRBJ2-2	15	TRBV7-8	TRBD2	CASSLPSGAVGELFF	TGTGCCAGCAGCTTGCCTAGCGGGGCAGTCGGGGAGCTGTTTTTT
.	TRBJ1-2	13	TRBV29-1	.	CSVESGGPYGYTF	TGCAGCGTCGAAAGCGGGGGCCCTTATGGCTACACCTTC
.	TRBJ2-5	13	TRBV7-3	.	CASSLSNQETQYF	TGTGCCAGCAGCTTGAGCAACCAAGAGACCCAGTACTTC
.	TRBJ1-1	14	TRBV3-1/TRBV3-2	TRBD1	CASSQAYRGYEAFF	TGTGCCAGCAGCCAAGCGTACAGGGGTTATGAAGCTTTCTTT
once	TRBJ1-2	12	TRBV19	.	CASSRNSVGYTF	TGTGCCAGTAGTAGAAATTCGGTGGGCTACACCTTC
.	TRBJ1-1	15	TRBV19	TRBD1	CASSPSPGQVGEAFF	TGTGCCAGTAGTCCTTCGCCGGGACAGGTTGGTGAAGCTTTCTTT
.	TRBJ2-2	15	TRBV7-7	.	CASSLNQANTGELFF	TGTGCCAGCAGCTTAAACCAGGCGAACACCGGGGAGCTGTTTTTT
.	TRBJ1-6	16	TRBV19	TRBD1	CASSMRPGQYNSPLHF	TGTGCCAGTAGTATGAGGCCGGGACAGTATAATTCACCCCTCCACTTT
.	TRBJ1-5	21	TRBV10-1	TRBD1	CASSELRRIVSLDREAQPQHF	TGCGCCAGCAGTGAGCTCCGGAGGATTGTGTCCTTGGACAGGGAAGCTCAGCCCCAGCATTTT
.	TRBJ2-3	16	TRBV6-2/TRBV6-3	TRBD2	CASSRLAGANTDTQYF	TGTGCCAGCAGCCGACTAGCGGGGGCCAACACAGATACGCAGTATTTT
.	TRBJ1-1	14	TRBV19	TRBD1	CASIPGQQNTEAFF	TGTGCCAGTATCCCGGGACAGCAGAACACTGAAGCTTTCTTT
.	TRBJ1-1	16	TRBV4-3	TRBD1	CASSQETGGLNTEAFF	TGCGCCAGCAGCCAAGAGACAGGGGGCCTGAACACTGAAGCTTTCTTT
few	TRBJ2-2	16	TRBV4-3	TRBD1	CASSLRDRGLFGELFF	TGCGCCAGCAGCTTAAGGGACAGGGGGCTTTTCGGGGAGCTGTTTTTT
.	TRBJ2-2	14	TRBV7-3	.	CASSRGGPPGELFF	TGTGCCAGCAGCAGGGGGGGTCCCCCCGGGGAGCTGTTTTTT
.	TRBJ2-3	17	TRBV15	TRBD2	CATSRDFRGGGANTQYF	TGTGCCACCAGCAGAGATTTCAGGGGCGGGGGGGCAAATACGCAGTATTTT
.	TRBJ1-1	14	TRBV6-5	.	CASSRQERVTEAFF	TGTGCCAGCAGTAGACAGGAGCGAGTCACTGAAGCTTTCTTT
.	TRBJ1-6	11	TRBV20-1	.	CSANSNSPLHF	TGCAGCGCTAATTCAAATTCACCCCTCCACTTT
.	TRBJ2-3	15	TRBV9	.	CASSRLGGSTDTQYF	TGTGCCAGCAGTCGACTTGGCGGTAGCACAGATACGCAGTATTTT
.	TRBJ2-7	14	TRBV2	.	CASSELRNSYEQYF	TGTGCCAGCAGTGAGTTGAGAAATAGCTACGAGCAGTACTTC